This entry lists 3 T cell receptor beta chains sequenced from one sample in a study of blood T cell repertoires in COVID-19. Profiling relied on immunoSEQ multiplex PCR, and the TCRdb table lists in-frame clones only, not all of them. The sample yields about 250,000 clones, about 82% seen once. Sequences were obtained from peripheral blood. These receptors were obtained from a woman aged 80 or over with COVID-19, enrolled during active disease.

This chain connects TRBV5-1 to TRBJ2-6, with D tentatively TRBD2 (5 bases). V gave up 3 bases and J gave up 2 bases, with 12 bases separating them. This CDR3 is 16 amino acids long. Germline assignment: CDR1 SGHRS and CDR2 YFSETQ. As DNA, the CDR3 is TGCGCCAGCAGCTCGCAAGTCGGGACTGGGGCCAACGTCCTGACTTTC. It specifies CASSSQVGTGANVLTF.

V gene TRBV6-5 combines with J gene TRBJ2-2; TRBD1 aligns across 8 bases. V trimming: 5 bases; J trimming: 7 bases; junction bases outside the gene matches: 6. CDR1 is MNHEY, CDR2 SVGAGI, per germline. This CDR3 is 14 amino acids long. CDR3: CASSQRQGIGELFF. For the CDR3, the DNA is TGTGCCAGCAGTCAGAGACAGGGGATCGGGGAGCTGTTTTTT.

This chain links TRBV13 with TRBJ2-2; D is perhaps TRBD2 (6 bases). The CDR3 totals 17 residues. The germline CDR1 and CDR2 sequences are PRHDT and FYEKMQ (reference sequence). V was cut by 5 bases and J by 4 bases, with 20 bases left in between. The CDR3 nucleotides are TGTGCCAGCAGCCAAACAGCGAGCGGGCGTGCCACCGGGGAGCTGTTTTTT. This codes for CASSQTASGRATGELFF.